These 16 T cell receptor beta chains were all obtained from the same sample, sequenced in a study of blood T cell repertoires in COVID-19. Assay used: immunoSEQ multiplex PCR; TCRdb lists only in-frame clones, some missing. This sample has approximately 200,000 clones, with approximately 88% found just once. Sequenced material: peripheral blood. The receptors were sampled from a woman aged 30 to 39 with acute or convalescent COVID-19.

The chain couples TRBV9 to TRBJ2-5; D is possibly TRBD2 (5 bases). Trimming pared 0 bases from V and 4 bases from J, leaving 7 bases between. The CDR3 spans 13 residues. Germline V CDR1 and CDR2: SGDLS, YYNGEE. The CDR3 DNA sequence: TGTGCCAGCAGCGTAGCTCGGGGAGAGACCCAGTACTTC. It codes for CASSVARGETQYF.

The V call is TRBV20-1, the J call TRBJ2-7; D is perhaps TRBD1 (6 bases). CDR3 length equals 11 residues. Germline assignment: CDR1 DFQATT and CDR2 SNEGSKA (reference sequence). The CDR3 is CTSDRTYEQYF. DNA of the CDR3: TGCACCTCGGACAGAACCTACGAGCAGTACTTC.

The chain joins TRBV18 to TRBJ2-5, with D maybe TRBD2 (6 bases). Trimming stripped 0 bases from V and 7 bases from J, with 15 bases between. The CDR3 runs 15 residues. CDR1 and CDR2 from the germline V gene are KGHSH and LQKENI. CDR3 bases: TGTGCCAGCTCACCACCGATCGGGAGTGGCGGGACCCAGTACTTC. Protein product: CASSPPIGSGGTQYF.

The chain carries TRBV21-1 and TRBJ2-3; the D call in the table, TRBD2, was not verified against the DNA. TRBV21-1 is designated a pseudogene. The length of the CDR3 is 18 residues. CDR3 protein: CASSKENLAGVESDTQYF. In DNA form, the CDR3 reads TGTGCCAGCAGCAAAGAGAATCTAGCGGGAGTCGAATCAGATACGCAGTATTTT.

The chain carries TRBV4-1 and TRBJ2-1; D gene unclear. Germline assignment: CDR1 MGHRA and CDR2 YSYEKL. This CDR3 contains 15 residues. Trimming took 1 base from V and 3 from J, leaving 10 bases between them. CDR3 amino acids: CASSQGLKHYNEQFF. CDR3 coding DNA: TGCGCCAGCAGCCAAGGTCTTAAGCACTACAATGAGCAGTTCTTC.

This clone appeared a few times. The genes are TRBV5-1 and TRBJ2-1, with 8 bases aligning to TRBD2. Germline V gene data show CDR1 as SGHRS and CDR2 as YFSETQ. With V trimmed by 1 base and J by 6 bases, 3 bases remained unmatched. The CDR3 extends over 14 amino acids. The CDR3 nucleotides read TGCGCCAGCAGCTTGACTAGCGGAGTCAATGAGCAGTTCTTC. It is translated as CASSLTSGVNEQFF.

The V gene is TRBV6-5, the J gene TRBJ1-2; weak D call: TRBD1 (5 bases). CDR1 and CDR2 from the germline V gene are MNHEY and SVGAGI. The ends were cut back, 2 bases at V and 7 bases at J, with 14 bases in the middle. This CDR3 contains 14 residues. CDR3 region: CASSYHETESGYTF. As DNA, the CDR3 is TGTGCCAGCAGTTACCATGAGACAGAGAGTGGCTACACCTTC.

The chain joins TRBV2 to TRBJ2-3; unclear D gene. V gave up 6 bases and J gave up 10 bases, with 14 bases separating them. The CDR3 is made up of 12 amino acids. From germline, CDR1 is SNHLY and CDR2 FYNNEI. CDR3 in amino acids: CASSLSREAQYF. In nucleotides, the CDR3 is TGTGCCAGCAGCTTGTCTAGAGAGGCGCAGTATTTT.

The chain combines TRBV18 with TRBJ2-2; 12 nucleotides align to TRBD1. CDR1 and CDR2 from the germline V gene are KGHSH and LQKENI. The CDR3 extends over 18 amino acids. J was trimmed by 3 bases and V by 6 bases; bases with no gene match: 11. In DNA form, the CDR3 reads TGTGCCAGCTCCCCGGGACAGGGGGCGCGTCTGGACACCGGGGAGCTGTTTTTT. Translated: CASSPGQGARLDTGELFF.

The rearrangement links TRBV5-4 to TRBJ2-7; perhaps TRBD1 as D (6 bases). The CDR3 contains 14 residues. The germline V gene has CDR1 SGHNT and CDR2 YYREEE (reference sequence). V was trimmed by 4 bases and J by 0 bases, leaving 11 bases between them. In DNA form, the CDR3 reads TGTGCCAGCAGCACCGGACAGAACTCCTACGAGCAGTACTTC. It encodes CASSTGQNSYEQYF.

Notes on this clone: This same CDR3 is encoded by further DNA sequences in the sample. The chain employs TRBV5-6 and TRBJ2-1; D gene uncertain. V shed 0 bases and J shed 0 bases, with 10 bases lying between them. Germline-derived CDR1 and CDR2 are SGHDT and YYEEEE. The length of the CDR3 is 16 residues. CDR3 DNA sequence: TGTGCCAGCAGCTTGGTTAGCCTTAGCTCCTACAATGAGCAGTTCTTC. Translating gives CASSLVSLSSYNEQFF.

The chain employs TRBV7-9 and TRBJ2-5; no definite D call. V lost 2 bases to trimming and J lost 7 bases, with 5 bases between them. Germline loops: CDR1 SEHNR, CDR2 FQNEAQ (reference sequence). The CDR3 contains 11 residues. The CDR3 DNA is TGTGCCAGCAGCTTACCCGGGACCCAGTACTTC. Translation: CASSLPGTQYF.

This chain links TRBV5-1 with TRBJ1-4; D gene unclear. The CDR3 has 15 amino acids. V lost 4 bases to trimming and J lost 8 bases, with 18 bases between them. Germline loops: CDR1 SGHRS, CDR2 YFSETQ. The CDR3: CASSVAGVVSEKLFF. DNA for the CDR3: TGCGCCAGCAGCGTAGCCGGGGTGGTGTCCGAAAAACTGTTTTTT.

The CDR3 loop is CASRPGLGETQYF. The CDR3 DNA sequence: TGTGCCAGCAGACCAGGACTCGGGGAGACCCAGTACTTC. V gene TRBV3-1 (or the pseudogene TRBV3-2) combines with J gene TRBJ2-5, with a weak D call TRBD2 (5 bases). The CDR3 runs to 13 residues. Germline V gives CDR1 LGHDT, CDR2 YNNKEL (reference sequence). V lost 6 bases to trimming and J lost 5 bases, with 13 bases between them.

The chain carries TRBV18 and TRBJ1-5; D possibly corresponds to TRBD1 (5 bases). This CDR3 region has 15 residues. Per the germline V gene, CDR1 is KGHSH and CDR2 is LQKENI. V was clipped by 2 bases and J by 4 bases, with 12 bases between them. DNA of the CDR3: TGTGCCAGCTCACCAGGAGATAGGGGTAATCAGCCCCAGCATTTT. As protein: CASSPGDRGNQPQHF.

V gene TRBV3-1 (or the pseudogene TRBV3-2) combines with J gene TRBJ2-7; D not certain. Trimming removed 5 bases from V and 9 bases from J, with 11 bases in between. Per germline, CDR1 LGHDT and CDR2 YNNKEL (reference sequence). The CDR3 loop spans 11 amino acids. The CDR3 region has the DNA TGTGCCAGCAGCACCCTTACGAGGCAGTACTTC. It codes for CASSTLTRQYF.